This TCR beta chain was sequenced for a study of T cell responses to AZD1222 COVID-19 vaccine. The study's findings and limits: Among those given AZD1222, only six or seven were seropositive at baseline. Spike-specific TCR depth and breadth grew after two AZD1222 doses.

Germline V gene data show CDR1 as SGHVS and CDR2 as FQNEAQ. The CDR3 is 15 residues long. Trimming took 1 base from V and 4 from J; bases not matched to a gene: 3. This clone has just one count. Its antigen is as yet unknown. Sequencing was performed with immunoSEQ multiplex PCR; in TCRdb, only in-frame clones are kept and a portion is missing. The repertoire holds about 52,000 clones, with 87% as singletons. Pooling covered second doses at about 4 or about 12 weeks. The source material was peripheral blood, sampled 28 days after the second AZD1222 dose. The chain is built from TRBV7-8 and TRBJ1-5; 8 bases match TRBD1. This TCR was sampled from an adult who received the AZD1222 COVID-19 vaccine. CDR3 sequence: CASSLVGQGNQPQHF. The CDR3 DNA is TGTGCCAGCAGCTTAGTAGGACAGGGAAATCAGCCCCAGCATTTT.